What follows are 21 T cell receptor beta chains derived from one specimen sequenced in a study of T-cell memory formation after mild COVID-19. TCRdb reanalysed the 5' RACE reads using MiXCR and keeps one entry per CDR3 protein. The sample shows about 400,000 distinct CDR3 sequences, around an eighth of them seen only once. Sequencing was carried out using PBMCs or a T cell subset sorted from them (not recorded which). These receptors all come from a young man who had mild COVID-19 (a few samples of this study predate the infection). Cell type and time point are not known.

This sequence joins TRBV4-1 and TRBJ2-2; D is unclear. V lost 3 bases to trimming and J lost 6 bases, with 8 bases between them. The CDR3 has 13 residues. Germline CDR1 is MGHRA and CDR2 is YSYEKL. The CDR3 loop reads CASSQGSAGELFF. The CDR3 nucleotides are TGCGCCAGCAGCCAGGGATCGGCCGGGGAGCTGTTTTTT.

This clonotype has a handful of counts. The chain is built from TRBV20-1 and TRBJ2-5, with 14 bases lining up with TRBD2. With V trimmed by 3 bases and J by 2 bases, 5 bases remained unmatched. Germline CDR1 is DFQATT and CDR2 is SNEGSKA (reference sequence). The CDR3 has 16 amino acids. CDR3 DNA sequence: TGCAGTGCTAGGGCGGGACTAGCGGGGGAGCAAGAGACCCAGTACTTC. This encodes CSARAGLAGEQETQYF.

The genes are TRBV20-1 and TRBJ1-5; D uncertain. Trimming removed 3 bases from V and 1 base from J, with 7 bases in between. The germline gives CDR1 DFQATT, CDR2 SNEGSKA (reference sequence). This CDR3 spans 13 amino acids. CDR3 DNA sequence: TGCAGTGCTAGGTACGGGAGCAATCAGCCCCAGCATTTT. This translates into CSARYGSNQPQHF.

The V and J genes are TRBV7-2 and TRBJ1-1; D is possibly TRBD1 (5 bases). From germline, CDR1 is SGHTA and CDR2 FQGNSA. The CDR3 totals 14 residues. The ends were cut back, 4 bases at V and 0 bases at J, with 9 bases in the middle. This CDR3 reads CASSYRPLNTEAFF. CDR3 nucleotide sequence: TGTGCCAGCAGCTACAGGCCCCTGAACACTGAAGCTTTCTTT.

This clonotype was observed a handful of times. The rearrangement links TRBV9 to TRBJ2-1; tentative D call: TRBD2 (6 bases). The CDR3 contains 15 residues. CDR1 is SGDLS, CDR2 YYNGEE, per germline. The germline V and J ends were trimmed by 4 bases and 6 bases, with 17 bases remaining between them. This chain's CDR3 is CASSPRGAPLNEQFF. The CDR3 DNA sequence: TGTGCCAGCAGCCCCCGCGGGGCCCCCCTCAATGAGCAGTTCTTC.

There are many counts of this clonotype. The V and J genes are TRBV7-2 and TRBJ1-2, with D hard to call. With 5 bases removed from V and 0 bases from J, the gap between germline ends came to 10 bases. The CDR3 spans 14 residues. CDR1 and CDR2 (germline): SGHTA, FQGNSA. CDR3 loop: CASSPDGSNYGYTF. As DNA, the CDR3 is TGTGCCAGCAGCCCCGATGGATCTAACTATGGCTACACCTTC.

Ten or more counts support this clonotype. Here the CDR3 DNA reads TGTGCCACCACACCCGTGGAACACTACGAGCAGTACTTC. Translating it yields CATTPVEHYEQYF. The rearrangement joins TRBV10-3 to TRBJ2-7; D gene uncertain. CDR3 length: 13 residues. From germline, CDR1 is ENHRY and CDR2 SYGVKD. With 10 bases removed from V and 3 bases from J, the gap between germline ends came to 16 bases.

This clonotype was picked up many times. V gene TRBV20-1 combines with J gene TRBJ1-1; D is undetermined. The CDR3 loop spans 12 amino acids. Trimming left V 7 bases short and J 4 bases short, with 13 bases between. CDR1 and CDR2 (germline): DFQATT, SNEGSKA (reference sequence). The CDR3 loop reads CSGTSGSTEAFF. DNA for the CDR3: TGCAGTGGAACGTCGGGGAGCACTGAAGCTTTCTTT.

This clonotype was recorded a few times. This chain links TRBV6-5 with TRBJ2-3, with 7 positions matching TRBD2. The CDR3 is 15 amino acids. Trimming took 0 bases from V and 1 from J; bases not matched to a gene: 1. The germline V gene encodes CDR1 MNHEY and CDR2 SVGAGI. CDR3 DNA sequence: TGTGCCAGCAGTTACTCACGGGGGGGCACAGATACGCAGTATTTT. Protein: CASSYSRGGTDTQYF.

V is TRBV20-1 and J is TRBJ2-1, with TRBD1 matching 7 bases. The ends lost 6 bases at V and 4 bases at J; junction bases unmatched: 12. CDR1 and CDR2 from the germline V gene are DFQATT and SNEGSKA (reference sequence). CDR3 size: 15 residues. CDR3 in amino acids: CSATDRDRLYNEQFF. DNA of the CDR3: TGCAGTGCAACCGACCGGGACAGACTATACAATGAGCAGTTCTTC.

There are a few counts of this clonotype. This chain connects TRBV6-5 to TRBJ2-7, with unresolved D. Germline-derived CDR1 and CDR2 are MNHEY and SVGAGI. Between the trimmed V and J ends, which lost 6 bases and 1 base, there was a span of 10 bases. The CDR3 totals 13 residues. CDR3 in DNA: TGTGCCAGCAGCCCCGGCGAGTCCTACGAGCAGTACGTC. It yields the protein CASSPGESYEQYV.

This clonotype was counted between two and nine times. This chain uses TRBV7-9 with TRBJ2-7; the D gene could be TRBD1 or TRBD2 (5 bases each). The V gene's germline CDR1 is SEHNR and CDR2 FQNEAQ (reference sequence). This CDR3 is built from 14 residues. Trimming stripped 4 bases from V and 3 bases from J, with 13 bases between. The CDR3 sequence is CASSSPGPLYEQYF. DNA for the CDR3: TGTGCCAGCAGCTCCCCGGGACCTCTCTACGAGCAGTACTTC.

In this sample, this clonotype turned up many times. The chain joins TRBV7-2 to TRBJ2-3; D gene uncertain. Germline loops: CDR1 SGHTA, CDR2 FQGNSA. Trimming took 6 bases from V and 4 from J, leaving 8 bases between them. This CDR3 spans 12 amino acids. CDR3: CASRAQSDTQYF. The CDR3 nucleotides read TGTGCCAGCAGGGCGCAATCAGATACGCAGTATTTT.

This rearrangement joins TRBV28 to TRBJ1-5; D is ambiguous. This CDR3 is built from 16 residues. Trimming stripped 6 bases from V and 4 bases from J, with 19 bases between. Germline-derived CDR1 and CDR2 are MDHEN and SYDVKM. The CDR3 bases are TGTGCCAGCAGCAACCCGGACTCCCTGACAAATCAGCCCCAGCATTTT. Amino acid sequence: CASSNPDSLTNQPQHF.

This clonotype was seen more than once but under ten times. The V call is TRBV18, the J call TRBJ1-5; D remains unclear. In germline, CDR1 is KGHSH, CDR2 LQKENI. Trimming cost V 5 bases and J 0 bases, with 11 bases left between them. The CDR3 covers 15 residues. Here the CDR3 DNA reads TGTGCCAGCTCATCTACCCGGGCTAGCAATCAGCCCCAGCATTTT. Its protein is CASSSTRASNQPQHF.

This clonotype was recorded many times. This chain uses TRBV5-1 with TRBJ1-1; D ambiguous. V was clipped by 1 base and J by 1 base, with 5 bases between them. CDR3 length equals 13 residues. Germline V lookup: CDR1 SGHRS, CDR2 YFSETQ. The chain's CDR3 is CASSLPGNTEAFF. The CDR3 nucleotides read TGCGCCAGCAGCTTGCCGGGGAACACTGAAGCTTTCTTT.

The V and J genes are TRBV30 and TRBJ1-4; D unclear. CDR1 and CDR2 (germline): GTSNPN, SVGIG (reference sequence). This CDR3 contains 12 residues. Trimming pared 1 base from V and 4 bases from J, leaving 4 bases between. The DNA of the CDR3 is TGTGCCTGGAGTGAATTTAATGAAAAACTGTTTTTT. This gives the protein CAWSEFNEKLFF.

The rearrangement links TRBV21-1 to TRBJ2-2; TRBD1, as called in the table, went unchecked against the DNA. TRBV21-1 is tagged as a pseudogene. The CDR3 has 15 residues. The CDR3 loop reads CASSLDRVNTGELFF. The CDR3 DNA sequence: TGTGCCAGCAGCCTGGACAGGGTAAACACCGGGGAGCTGTTTTTT.

The genes are TRBV4-3 and TRBJ2-2; tentative D call: TRBD1 (5 bases). Deletions cut 0 bases from V and 2 bases from J, with 7 bases between. Per germline, CDR1 LGHNA and CDR2 YSLEER. The CDR3 is 15 residues long. The CDR3 DNA is TGCGCCAGCAGCCAAGAAGACAGAAACACCGGGGAGCTGTTTTTT. This sequence encodes CASSQEDRNTGELFF.

In the case of this clonotype: An end of the junction differs from the germline gene, which may be a read error. The chain uses TRBV2 and TRBJ1-4; D is ambiguous. Germline V gene sequence: CDR1 SNHLY, CDR2 FYNNEI. The CDR3 is 9 residues long. The CDR3 DNA reads as TGTGCCAGCGGCGGTAATTTGGTTTTT. Translated: CASGGNLVF.

The chain couples TRBV7-8 to TRBJ2-1, with 12 nucleotides matching TRBD1. The CDR3 has 15 residues. CDR1 is SGHVS and CDR2 is FQNEAQ in the germline V gene. The ends lost 2 bases at V and 9 bases at J; junction bases unmatched: 5. CDR3 DNA: TGTGCCAGCAGCTTATGGGGACAGGGGGCGACTGAGCAGTTCTTC. It specifies CASSLWGQGATEQFF.